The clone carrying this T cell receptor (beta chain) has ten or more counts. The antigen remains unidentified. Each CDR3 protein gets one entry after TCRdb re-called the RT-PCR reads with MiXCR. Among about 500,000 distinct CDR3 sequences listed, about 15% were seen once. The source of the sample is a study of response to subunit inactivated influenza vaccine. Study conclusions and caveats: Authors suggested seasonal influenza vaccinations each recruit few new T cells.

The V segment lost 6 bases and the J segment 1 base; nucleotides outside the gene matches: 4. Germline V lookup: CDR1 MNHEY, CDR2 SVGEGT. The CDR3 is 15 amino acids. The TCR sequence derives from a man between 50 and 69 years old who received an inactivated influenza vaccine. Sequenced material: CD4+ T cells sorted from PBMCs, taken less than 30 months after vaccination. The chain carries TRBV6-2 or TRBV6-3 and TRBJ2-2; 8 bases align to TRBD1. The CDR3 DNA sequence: TGTGCCAGCAGAACAGGGACAGGGAACACCGGGGAGCTGTTTTTT. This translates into CASRTGTGNTGELFF.